This TCR beta chain was observed in a study of blood T cell repertoires in COVID-19. The protocol was immunoSEQ multiplex PCR, while the TCRdb copy is restricted to in-frame clones and leaves out a portion. The sample yields 200,000 to 300,000 clones, around 84% seen once. Losses at the gene ends were 8 bases for V and 9 bases for J; bases not matched to a gene: 6. Looked up from germline, CDR1 is MDHEN and CDR2 is SYDVKM. This CDR3 comprises 12 residues. The sample was peripheral blood. The TCR sequence derives from a woman between 40 and 55 years old who had recovered from COVID-19. The chain employs TRBV28 and TRBJ2-7; 11 nucleotides align to TRBD2. Here the CDR3 reads CASSRLAGLQYF. The DNA for the CDR3 is TGTGCCAGCTCAAGACTAGCGGGACTGCAGTACTTC.